The present T cell receptor beta chain was sequenced within a study of blood T cell repertoires in COVID-19 (TCRdb year 2020). Regarding the complete study: Samples from collaborators originated in the United States, Italy and Spain and spanned both the acute and convalescent phases of COVID-19. HLA class I and class II types, where available, came from metadata supplied by the sample provider rather than from assay-based typing. Nearly every sample came with metadata listing a de-identified subject ID, COVID-19 status, age in years and sex. The prospective study material was composed of cDNA or gDNA derived from T cells, B-cell-depleted T cells, or PBMCs. Samples were obtained from the ongoing ImmuneRACE study (first 160 participants) and from 1,200 or so subjects provided by 6 global collaborators. Subjects who had been exposed to COVID-19, were actively infected with it, or had recovered from it provided the deeply sampled blood TCRbeta repertoires that made up the dataset. The repertoires were released in a freely available public database intended as a resource for research on the immune response to SARS-CoV-2. General findings and caveats noted by the study authors: How much clinical and demographic metadata was included differed by source and by participant, and the metadata was provided uncurated.

TCRbeta CDR3 regions were amplified from genomic DNA by means of the immunoSEQ Assay, a bias-controlled multiplex PCR. Under the source paper's analysis protocol: The number of nucleated cells in each sample was estimated by amplification of reference gene primers within the assay. To quantify the absolute abundance of each unique TCRbeta CDR3 rearrangement, sequence reads were collapsed and filtered. Productive Simpson clonality was computed per sample as the square root of Simpson's diversity index over productive rearrangements. Here the immuneACCESS table is served through TCRdb, limited to in-frame sequences with V and J called. Missing clones are a known gap in these copies; in checked studies unresolved V genes cover under half, and the rest lacks a known reason. The DNA gave D and trimming, while V, J and clone size come from that table. In this sample the table shows over 200,000 clones, 85% to 90% of which occur a single time. Approximately 2.5% of the sample rests with the top ten.

In Seattle, one collaborating source enrolled patients while the infection was active and tracked those patients longitudinally over the course of disease. Collaborating institutions collected whole blood in K2EDTA tubes following their own protocols. For TCRbeta analysis, collaborators shipped samples as frozen whole blood, isolated PBMCs, or DNA extracted from either of those sample types. About this clone itself: Its antigen is not yet known. Base qualities are missing; no much larger clone stands one base away.

V loses 7 bases at its end and J loses 4 bases; junction bases beyond the gene matches: 8. The CDR3, from cysteine to phenylalanine, totals 14 residues. Left in the record is the CDR3 DNA by itself, 42 bases read in frame from the first base. The germline V gene (reference sequence) gives CDR1 as LNHDA and CDR2 as SQIVND. This sequence was found in a young man with COVID-19, enrolled during active disease. This chain is built from TRBV19 and TRBJ1-2, with 8 bases aligning to TRBD1. The specimen was peripheral blood. The CDR3 reads as follows: CASNAGQGLYGYTF. The DNA sequence follows: TGTGCCAGTAACGCCGGACAGGGACTCTATGGCTACACCTTC.